The 16 T cell receptor beta chains presented below share a single source sample, sequenced in a study of blood T cell repertoires in COVID-19. The protocol was immunoSEQ multiplex PCR, while the TCRdb copy is restricted to in-frame clones and leaves out a portion. The data contain 250,000 to 300,000 clones, 75% to 85% of them singletons. Sequenced sample: peripheral blood. These receptors all stem from a man aged 45-65 years with active or convalescent COVID-19.

This sequence joins TRBV12-3 or TRBV12-4 and TRBJ2-7; weak D call: TRBD2 (5 bases). With 3 bases removed from V and 7 bases from J, the gap between germline ends came to 13 bases. The CDR3 has 13 residues. The CDR3 spells CASSLFGNSEQYF. Written as DNA, the CDR3 is TGTGCCAGCAGTTTGTTCGGGAATTCGGAGCAGTACTTC.

The chain uses TRBV18 and TRBJ1-2; tentative D call: TRBD1 (6 bases). The CDR3 totals 16 residues. CDR1 KGHSH and CDR2 LQKENI come from the germline V gene. Between the trimmed V and J ends, which lost 0 bases and 1 base, there was a span of 12 bases. CDR3 coding DNA: TGTGCCAGCTCACCACCTAAAACAGGGAATAACTATGGCTACACCTTC. Residues: CASSPPKTGNNYGYTF. The variable domain in full, with the rest retrieved from reference TRBV18 and TRBJ1-2, is NAGVMQNPRHLVRRRGQEARLRCSPMKGHSHVYWYRQLPEEGLKFMVYLQKENIIDESGMPKERFSAEFPKEGPSILRIQQVVRGDSAAYFCASSPPKTGNNYGYTFGSGTRLTVV.

This clone was seen just once. This rearrangement joins TRBV7-2 to TRBJ1-5; D is unclear. Trimming stripped 4 bases from V and 6 bases from J, with 7 bases between. The CDR3 extends over 12 amino acids. Germline CDR1 reads SGHTA; CDR2 reads FQGNSA. CDR3 sequence: CASSYRSQPQHF. The CDR3 DNA is TGTGCCAGCAGCTATAGGAGTCAGCCCCAGCATTTT.

The J gene is TRBJ2-5, the V gene TRBV11-2, with 7 bases matching TRBD1. Germline trimming cut 5 bases from V and 5 bases from J; bases unmatched to any gene: 11. There are 15 residues in the CDR3. CDR1 SGHAT and CDR2 FQNNGV come from the germline V gene. This CDR3 reads CASSQFATGMETQYF. The CDR3 DNA follows: TGTGCCAGCAGCCAATTCGCGACAGGGATGGAGACCCAGTACTTC.

V usage is TRBV21-1 and J usage is TRBJ2-3; the table's D call of TRBD2 was not tested on the DNA. TRBV21-1 is flagged as a pseudogene. The CDR3 is 18 amino acids. In DNA form, the CDR3 reads TGTGCCAGCAGCACCCGACTAGCGGGAGGCCGGGGCACAGATACGCAGTATTTT. Protein sequence: CASSTRLAGGRGTDTQYF.

This chain connects TRBV30 to TRBJ1-6; D unresolved. V was clipped by 3 bases and J by 13 bases, with 19 bases between them. CDR3 length: 14 amino acids. The germline CDR1 and CDR2 sequences are GTSNPN and SVGIG (reference sequence). For the CDR3, the DNA is TGTGCCTGGAGGGTAACACAGCCTTATAGGCCCCTCCACTTT. It encodes CAWRVTQPYRPLHF.

The genes are TRBV5-1 and TRBJ2-5, with TRBD1 matching 9 bases. The germline V gene encodes CDR1 SGHRS and CDR2 YFSETQ. Trimming cost V 0 bases and J 3 bases; bases outside gene matches: 6. The CDR3 runs to 16 residues. In nucleotides, the CDR3 is TGCGCCAGCAGCTTGGCGGGACAGGGAGTAAAAGAGACCCAGTACTTC. The encoded protein is CASSLAGQGVKETQYF.

This sequence joins TRBV6-2 or TRBV6-3 and TRBJ2-1; maybe TRBD1 (5 bases). The V end was cut by 2 bases, the J end by 0 bases, with 14 bases between. CDR3 length: 17 residues. Germline V gene lookup returns CDR1 MNHEY and CDR2 SVGEGT. CDR3 DNA sequence: TGTGCCAGCAGTTACCCCTTTGGGGCAGTCTCCTACAATGAGCAGTTCTTC. Amino acids: CASSYPFGAVSYNEQFF.

The V and J genes are TRBV19 and TRBJ2-1; 7 bases line up with TRBD1. CDR3 length: 17 amino acids. Trimming removed 3 bases from V and 7 bases from J; junction bases left unmatched: 15. CDR1 and CDR2 from the germline V gene are LNHDA and SQIVND (reference sequence). CDR3 amino acids: CASSIDPGTARRNEQFF. In nucleotides, the CDR3 is TGTGCCAGTAGTATTGATCCCGGGACAGCACGGAGGAATGAGCAGTTCTTC. The full variable domain, its missing parts supplied by reference TRBV19 and TRBJ2-1, is DGGITQSPKYLFRKEGQNVTLSCEQNLNHDAMYWYRQDPGQGLRLIYYSQIVNDFQKGDIAEGYSVSREKKESFPLTVTSAQKNPTAFYLCASSIDPGTARRNEQFFGPGTRLTVL.

The V gene is TRBV28, the J gene TRBJ2-5, with D maybe TRBD2 (5 bases). Trimming left V 8 bases short and J 2 bases short, with 15 bases between. In germline, CDR1 is MDHEN, CDR2 SYDVKM. This CDR3 is built from 14 residues. CDR3 protein: CASRNGGRQETQYF. CDR3 sequence (DNA): TGTGCCAGCCGAAACGGCGGGCGGCAAGAGACCCAGTACTTC.

The chain joins TRBV7-2 to TRBJ1-2, with D uncertain. This CDR3 comprises 13 residues. Looked up from germline, CDR1 is SGHTA and CDR2 is FQGNSA. The germline V and J ends were trimmed by 5 bases and 4 bases, with 11 bases remaining between them. The CDR3 loop reads CASSPSVFYGYTF. CDR3 bases: TGTGCCAGCAGCCCGTCTGTCTTCTATGGCTACACCTTC.

This clone is a singleton in its sample. The chain links TRBV12-3 or TRBV12-4 to TRBJ2-7; D call uncertain. The CDR3 totals 13 residues. Trimming shortened V by 3 bases and J by 2 bases, and 8 bases separated the two germline ends. DNA of the CDR3: TGTGCCAGCAGTTTGCCAGGTACCTACGAGCAGTACTTC. It specifies CASSLPGTYEQYF.

V usage is TRBV6-2 or TRBV6-3 and J usage is TRBJ1-5, with a tentative D call TRBD1 (5 bases). Germline V gene data show CDR1 as MNHEY and CDR2 as SVGEGT. V lost 4 bases to trimming and J lost 5 bases, with 18 bases between them. CDR3 length: 16 residues. The CDR3 region is CASSSPASRDYQPQHF. The CDR3 DNA reads TGTGCCAGCAGTTCCCCCGCAAGCAGGGACTATCAGCCCCAGCATTTT.

The chain has TRBV4-3 and TRBJ1-1; D uncertain. Germline V CDR1 and CDR2: LGHNA, YSLEER. V was pared by 0 bases and J by 0 bases, with 8 bases between. The CDR3 has 15 amino acids. In nucleotides, the CDR3 is TGCGCCAGCAGCCAAGAGCAGGCAGTGAACACTGAAGCTTTCTTT. The encoded protein is CASSQEQAVNTEAFF.

This chain joins TRBV20-1 and TRBJ1-4; D is uncertain. The CDR3 consists of 14 residues. Per the germline V gene, CDR1 is DFQATT and CDR2 is SNEGSKA (reference sequence). Trimming took off 3 bases at V and 8 bases at J, with 16 bases between the two ends. The CDR3 nucleotides read TGCAGTGCTAGTTTCGCTGGGTTCGGGGAAAAACTGTTTTTT. Translation gives CSASFAGFGEKLFF.

This chain uses TRBV11-2 with TRBJ2-1, with 7 bases lining up with TRBD1. This CDR3 comprises 13 residues. Germline loops: CDR1 SGHAT, CDR2 FQNNGV. The J segment lost 7 bases and the V segment lost 4 bases, leaving 4 bases of the junction unmatched. For the CDR3, the DNA is TGTGCCAGCAGCTCCTCGACAGGGAATGAGCAGTTCTTC. It codes for CASSSSTGNEQFF.